The clone carrying this TCR beta chain was counted ten times or more. Its antigen is still unknown. The source of the sample is a study of T cells in Graves' hyperthyroidism and ophthalmopathy. General study points: Separation of ophthalmopathy from stable hyperthyroidism was achieved by a 13 V-J model.

The authors obtained PBMCs from roughly 10 ml of fresh peripheral blood. Per the germline V gene, CDR1 is KGHSH and CDR2 is LQKENI. This CDR3 is built from 16 residues. The V end was cut by 0 bases, the J end by 5 bases, with 17 bases between. Template material for amplifying TCR beta CDR3 regions consisted of RNA transcripts. The TCR CDR3 first-round RT-PCR relied on the HTBI primer set. TCRdb reprocessed the multiplex PCR reads via MiXCR and lists one record per CDR3 protein. The profile shows about 210,000 distinct CDR3 sequences, roughly 18% of them singletons. Sequencing was carried out using blood. J is TRBJ2-7 and V is TRBV18, with a weak D call TRBD1 (6 bases). This receptor was obtained from a man aged 45-65 years with Graves' hyperthyroidism. The chain's CDR3 is CASSPPGAQGLNEQYF. In DNA form, the CDR3 reads TGTGCCAGCTCACCACCGGGGGCACAGGGCTTGAACGAGCAGTACTTC.